Sequencing of this T cell receptor (beta chain) was carried out in a study of CD8 T cells in Susac syndrome. RNA, at about 0.5 to 1 ug, was reverse transcribed with random hexamers. In TCRdb, the immunoSEQ multiplex PCR reads were re-called with MiXCR into one record per CDR3 protein. Among some 170,000 distinct CDR3 sequences listed, just under 95% were seen once. Sequencing targeted TCR beta in blood CD8+ and CD4+ T cells. While CD8+ and CD4+ T cells were isolated negatively, TEMRA cells were enriched by FACS. Germline-derived CDR1 and CDR2 are SGHNT and YYREEE (reference sequence). Trimming took off 4 bases at V and 5 bases at J, with 16 bases between the two ends. The CDR3 is 14 amino acids.

V and J are TRBV5-4 and TRBJ2-7; weak D call: TRBD2 (5 bases). Material for sequencing was CD4+ T cells from PBMCs. The clonotype originates from a human donor in good health. In DNA form, the CDR3 reads TGTGCCAGCAGCACTAAGGCGGGTCCGGACGAGCAGTACTTC. Its translation is CASSTKAGPDEQYF.